The T cell receptor beta chain under discussion was sequenced for a study of shared clonotypes between healthy human individuals. Profiled with immunoSEQ multiplex PCR; TCRdb holds only in-frame clones, not every one. The sample yields about 460,000 clones, 60% to 80% seen once. V gave up 2 bases and J gave up 10 bases, with 11 bases separating them. CDR3 length: 12 residues. Germline-derived CDR1 and CDR2 are LGHNA and YSLEER. This clonotype was obtained from a woman between 40 and 50 years old in good health. Some clones in this sample may be carry-over from other donors' samples. The sample was PBMCs. The chain carries TRBV4-3 and TRBJ1-1, with D unresolved. The CDR3 sequence: CASSQPNSGAFF. The CDR3 region has the DNA TGCGCCAGCAGCCAACCTAACTCCGGAGCTTTCTTT.